The T cell receptor (beta chain) under discussion was sequenced for a study of blood T cell repertoires in COVID-19. The V gene lost 4 bases and the J gene lost 6 bases, with 21 bases spanning the gap. Germline CDR1 MGHRA, CDR2 YSYEKL. The CDR3 extends over 16 amino acids. Sequencing used immunoSEQ multiplex PCR; TCRdb keeps in-frame clones, though not all of them. Of around 97,000 clones in the sample, around 88% were seen once. The sequence derives from a human donor in a cohort sampled during active COVID-19. The sequencing input was peripheral blood. The chain couples TRBV4-1 to TRBJ1-2, with D maybe TRBD1 (6 bases). The CDR3: CASSPDPGQGFNGYTF. The CDR3 nucleotides read TGCGCCAGCAGCCCCGACCCGGGACAAGGGTTTAATGGCTACACCTTC.